The 10 T cell receptor beta chains reported below all come from one sample, sequenced in a study of OX40 agonist ivuxolimab in advanced cancers. The repertoire was sequenced with immunoSEQ multiplex PCR; TCRdb's copy has only in-frame clones and lacks some. Of about 19,000 clones in the sample, about 76% were seen once. The starting material was CD4+ or CD8+ T cells sorted from blood, obtained in a trial of the OX40 agonist ivuxolimab. The receptors shown here come from an adult with an advanced solid tumor such as melanoma, head and neck, liver or kidney cancer.

In its sample, this clone is medium-sized. This chain joins TRBV28 and TRBJ1-2; D is unclear. Germline V gives CDR1 MDHEN, CDR2 SYDVKM. V gave up 5 bases and J gave up 0 bases, with 13 bases separating them. The length of the CDR3 is 15 residues. CDR3 region: CASSPSLAANYGYTF. CDR3 DNA: TGTGCCAGCAGTCCCTCGCTAGCAGCTAACTATGGCTACACCTTC.

V is TRBV23-1 and J is TRBJ2-3; D is perhaps TRBD2 (7 bases). TRBV23-1 is an ORF for which the function is uncertain. Trimming stripped 3 bases from V and 4 bases from J, with 26 bases between. CDR3 length: 19 amino acids. The CDR3 loop is CASSHHREPPGGPPDTQYF. The CDR3 coding sequence is TGCGCCAGCAGTCACCACAGGGAGCCCCCGGGAGGCCCCCCAGATACGCAGTATTTT.

This chain uses TRBV2 with TRBJ2-3; TRBD2 is a possible D gene (7 bases). Trimming pared 1 base from V and 2 bases from J, leaving 10 bases between. The germline gives CDR1 SNHLY, CDR2 FYNNEI. The CDR3 is made up of 15 amino acids. The CDR3 nucleotides read TGTGCCAGCAGTGAAGACGGGGGGCACACAGATACGCAGTATTTT. Residues: CASSEDGGHTDTQYF.

V and J are TRBV4-3 and TRBJ2-3; 14 bases fit TRBD2. The CDR3 covers 14 residues. Germline V gene sequence: CDR1 LGHNA, CDR2 YSLEER. V was pared by 3 bases and J by 8 bases, with 1 base of the junction left unmatched. CDR3 sequence (DNA): TGCGCCAGCAGCCAGGGGACTAGCGGGAGTACGCAGTATTTT. This codes for CASSQGTSGSTQYF.

This clone was found a few times. The chain has TRBV16 and TRBJ2-7, with 8 bases identical to TRBD1. Germline V gene lookup returns CDR1 KGHSY and CDR2 FQNENV. With V trimmed by 0 bases and J by 3 bases, 1 base remained unmatched. This CDR3 has 14 amino acids. The CDR3 DNA sequence: TGTGCCAGCAGCCAATCGGGACAGGTCTACGAGCAGTACTTC. Translation: CASSQSGQVYEQYF.

The chain recombines TRBV7-3 with TRBJ2-2, with a possible D match to TRBD1 (6 bases). The CDR3 runs 15 residues. Trimming left V 2 bases short and J 5 bases short, with 12 bases between. The germline V gene has CDR1 SGHTA and CDR2 FQGTGA. The CDR3 DNA sequence: TGTGCCAGCAGCTTAGGGACAATCGTGACCGGGGAGCTGTTTTTT. This translates into CASSLGTIVTGELFF.

This clone has a single count. V usage is TRBV21-1 and J usage is TRBJ1-4; the table assigns TRBD1, which was not confirmed against the DNA. TRBV21-1 represents a pseudogene. The CDR3 extends over 17 amino acids. Here the CDR3 reads CASSKGAGVETNEKLFF. In nucleotides, the CDR3 is TGTGCCAGCAGCAAAGGGGCAGGGGTGGAAACTAATGAAAAACTGTTTTTT.

This clone was found a few times. The DNA for the CDR3 is TGCGCCAGCAGCCAAGAGGCCCGGGAAAATCAGCCCCAGCATTTT. Encoded protein: CASSQEARENQPQHF. The chain employs TRBV4-3 and TRBJ1-5; D is uncertain. Trimming took off 0 bases at V and 4 bases at J, with 10 bases between the two ends. This CDR3 comprises 15 residues. CDR1 and CDR2 (germline): LGHNA, YSLEER.

The CDR3: CASSQDVTGVQPQHF. CDR3 in DNA: TGCGCCAGCAGCCAAGATGTTACAGGGGTCCAGCCCCAGCATTTT. The V and J genes are TRBV4-3 and TRBJ1-5; the match to TRBD1 covers 7 bases. V was pared by 0 bases and J by 7 bases, with 6 bases of the junction left unmatched. The CDR3 length is 15 residues. Germline CDR1 is LGHNA and CDR2 is YSLEER.

Only a few counts were recorded for this clone. V usage is TRBV10-2 and J usage is TRBJ2-1; 7 bases fit TRBD2. This CDR3 region has 11 residues. J gave up 9 bases and V 5 bases, and 1 base lay outside the gene matches. Germline lookup yields CDR1 WSHSY and CDR2 SAAADI. The CDR3 sequence is CASSTGGEQFF. CDR3 sequence (DNA): TGCGCCAGCAGTACGGGGGGTGAGCAGTTCTTC.